A single sample gave rise to the 26 T cell receptor beta chains below, sequenced in a study of T cells in Graves' hyperthyroidism and ophthalmopathy. Amplification targeted TCR beta CDR3 regions from RNA transcripts. TCR CDR3 regions were first amplified by RT-PCR with HTBI primers. TCRdb fed the multiplex PCR reads into MiXCR, producing one record per CDR3 protein. The top ten hold around 58% of the sample, which has about 290,000 distinct CDR3 sequences, 15% to 20% seen once. The sample consisted of blood. The receptors derive from a woman aged 60-75 years with Graves' ophthalmopathy.

At least ten counts were recorded for this clonotype. The chain employs TRBV3-1 and TRBJ2-7, with D uncertain. The CDR3 has 12 amino acids. Germline values: CDR1 LGHDT, CDR2 YNNKEL (reference sequence). V lost 1 base and J 4 bases, leaving 5 bases between the germline ends. CDR3 DNA: TGTGCCAGCAGCCAAGGGGTTTACGAGCAGTACTTC. This translates into CASSQGVYEQYF.

Many counts were recorded for this clonotype. The chain uses TRBV7-9 and TRBJ2-7; possibly TRBD2 for D (5 bases). Per the germline V gene, CDR1 is SEHNR and CDR2 is FQNEAQ (reference sequence). Trimming pared 1 base from V and 4 bases from J, leaving 17 bases between. The CDR3 has 16 residues. This CDR3 is CASSLGMFGIDYEQYF. DNA of the CDR3: TGTGCCAGCAGCTTAGGAATGTTCGGGATCGATTACGAGCAGTACTTC. Full variable domain (outside the CDR3, taken from reference TRBV7-9 and TRBJ2-7): DTGVSQNPRHKITKRGQNVTFRCDPISEHNRLYWYRQTLGQGPEFLTYFQNEAQLEKSRLLSDRFSAERPKGSFSTLEIQRTEQGDSAMYLCASSLGMFGIDYEQYFGPGTRLTVT.

The CDR3 here is CASSYSMLGNYGYTF. The CDR3 bases are TGTGCCAGCAGTTACTCGATGCTGGGGAACTATGGCTACACCTTC. The chain couples TRBV6-6 to TRBJ1-2, with D hard to call. Germline-derived CDR1 and CDR2 are MNHNY and SVGAGI (reference sequence). V lost 0 bases and J lost 2, with 10 bases in between. The length of the CDR3 is 15 residues.

The chain couples TRBV4-1 to TRBJ1-1, with D possibly TRBD1 on 6 matching bases. This CDR3 is built from 16 residues. Trimming stripped 0 bases from V and 8 bases from J, with 19 bases between. From germline, CDR1 is MGHRA and CDR2 YSYEKL. The CDR3 reads CASSQDRRGAAAEAFF. The CDR3 DNA follows: TGCGCCAGCAGCCAAGATAGGAGGGGGGCCGCTGCGGAAGCTTTCTTT.

This clonotype was seen a few times. The chain recombines TRBV4-3 with TRBJ1-5, with D possibly matching TRBD1 (6 bases). This CDR3 region has 16 residues. V lost 0 bases and J lost 9, with 18 bases in between. In germline, CDR1 is LGHNA, CDR2 YSLEER. The CDR3 bases are TGCGCCAGCAGCCAAGAAGGGGGGGGCGGATCAGTGCCCCAGCATTTT. Translation: CASSQEGGGGSVPQHF.

This clonotype came up many times. This chain links TRBV6-1 with TRBJ2-5; 13 bases agree with TRBD2. V lost 5 bases, J lost 4 bases, and 4 bases stayed unmatched. The CDR3 consists of 15 residues. Germline V gene sequence: CDR1 MNHNS, CDR2 SASEGT. Here the CDR3 reads CASSRLAGGGETQYF. The DNA of the CDR3 is TGTGCCAGCAGTCGACTAGCGGGGGGAGGAGAGACCCAGTACTTC.

This clonotype was picked up one time. The V and J genes are TRBV28 and TRBJ2-6; 10 nucleotides line up with TRBD1. Losses at the gene ends were 5 bases for V and 3 bases for J; bases not matched to a gene: 7. CDR1 is MDHEN and CDR2 is SYDVKM in the germline V gene. This CDR3 is built from 17 residues. CDR3 sequence (DNA): TGTGCCAGCAGTCCCTCCGGGACAGGGGTTGGGGCCAACGTCCTGACTTTC. It codes for CASSPSGTGVGANVLTF.

This clonotype was seen repeatedly, ten times or more. The chain carries TRBV11-2 and TRBJ2-5; D gene unclear. Germline V gene lookup returns CDR1 SGHAT and CDR2 FQNNGV. This CDR3 has 12 residues. V dropped 3 bases and J dropped 3 bases, with 5 bases sitting between them. The CDR3 here is CASSLGKETQYF. CDR3 bases: TGTGCCAGCAGCTTGGGAAAAGAGACCCAGTACTTC.

The chain joins TRBV12-3 or TRBV12-4 to TRBJ2-6; D may be TRBD1 or TRBD2 (5 bases each). V dropped 4 bases and J dropped 2 bases, with 9 bases sitting between them. CDR3 length equals 15 residues. CDR3 region: CASSSRDAGANVLTF. CDR3 bases: TGTGCCAGCAGTTCGAGGGACGCTGGGGCCAACGTCCTGACTTTC.

This clonotype was detected ten times or more. The chain is built from TRBV27 and TRBJ2-3; a weak D match, TRBD1 (6 bases). With 4 bases removed from V and 1 base from J, the gap between germline ends came to 9 bases. The germline V gene encodes CDR1 MNHEY and CDR2 SMNVEV (reference sequence). The CDR3 is made up of 14 amino acids. The DNA of the CDR3 is TGTGCCAGCAGTTGGGGGCTAGGCACAGATACGCAGTATTTT. Translation gives CASSWGLGTDTQYF.

This clonotype appeared many times. The chain uses TRBV28 and TRBJ2-4; 9 nucleotides line up with TRBD2. The germline V gene encodes CDR1 MDHEN and CDR2 SYDVKM. V gave up 4 bases and J gave up 10 bases; unmatched junction bases: 14. The CDR3 covers 16 residues. The chain's CDR3 is CASSSTLGGRGWIQYF. The CDR3 DNA is TGTGCCAGCAGTTCCACCTTAGGCGGGAGGGGGTGGATTCAGTACTTC.

In this sample, this clonotype turned up a few times. The chain has TRBV10-3 and TRBJ1-5; TRBD1 might be the D (5 bases). This CDR3 has 15 residues. With 3 bases removed from V and 2 bases from J, the gap between germline ends came to 11 bases. The V gene's germline CDR1 is ENHRY and CDR2 SYGVKD. This CDR3 reads CAISEMGQGNQPQHF. CDR3 bases: TGTGCCATCAGTGAAATGGGGCAGGGCAATCAGCCCCAGCATTTT.

This clonotype was counted ten times or more. The V gene is TRBV28, the J gene TRBJ2-1; 7 bases are shared with TRBD2. This CDR3 is 16 amino acids long. Germline V gene lookup returns CDR1 MDHEN and CDR2 SYDVKM. V lost 5 bases to trimming and J lost 9 bases; unmatched junction nucleotides: 16. In DNA form, the CDR3 reads TGTGCCAGCAGTCAGTCTGCTGCGGGAGCCCTCGTTGAGCAGTTCTTC. This sequence encodes CASSQSAAGALVEQFF.

This chain links TRBV4-1 with TRBJ1-2; weak D call: TRBD1 (6 bases). From germline, CDR1 is MGHRA and CDR2 YSYEKL. V was trimmed by 4 bases and J by 6 bases, leaving 12 bases between them. This CDR3 is 13 amino acids long. CDR3 sequence: CASSLHRTDGYTF. The CDR3 DNA follows: TGCGCCAGCAGCCTACATCGGACAGATGGCTACACCTTC.

This clonotype has a count of ten or more. This chain links TRBV20-1 with TRBJ2-4; no firm D call. From germline, CDR1 is DFQATT and CDR2 SNEGSKA (reference sequence). This CDR3 has 17 amino acids. V lost 1 base to trimming and J lost 0 bases, with 16 bases between them. The CDR3 protein is CSARAMFTTLAKNIQYF. CDR3 in DNA: TGCAGTGCTAGAGCTATGTTTACCACTCTAGCCAAAAACATTCAGTACTTC.

The CDR3 DNA follows: TGCGCCAGTACCCCCGGGTCGGGGGGGAGTACTGAAGCTTTCTTT. Translated, it gives CASTPGSGGSTEAFF. J is TRBJ1-1 and V is TRBV5-1; D is perhaps TRBD1 (5 bases). V was pared by 8 bases and J by 5 bases, with 22 bases between. Germline-derived CDR1 and CDR2 are SGHRS and YFSETQ. CDR3 length: 15 residues. The full variable domain, its missing parts supplied by reference TRBV5-1 and TRBJ1-1, is KAGVTQTPRYLIKTRGQQVTLSCSPISGHRSVSWYQQTPGQGLQFLFEYFSETQRNKGNFPGRFSGRQFSNSRSEMNVSTLELGDSALYLCASTPGSGGSTEAFFGQGTRLTVV.

This clonotype has a count of ten or more. The V call is TRBV18, the J call TRBJ1-2; D unclear. Per the germline V gene, CDR1 is KGHSH and CDR2 is LQKENI. V was trimmed by 3 bases and J by 6 bases, leaving 20 bases between them. The CDR3 contains 16 residues. The CDR3 sequence is CASSPPRGNLDNGYTF. The CDR3 DNA reads TGTGCCAGCTCACCTCCCCGAGGGAATTTGGATAATGGCTACACCTTC. The entire variable domain, with the rest obtained from reference TRBV18 and TRBJ1-2, is as follows: NAGVMQNPRHLVRRRGQEARLRCSPMKGHSHVYWYRQLPEEGLKFMVYLQKENIIDESGMPKERFSAEFPKEGPSILRIQQVVRGDSAAYFCASSPPRGNLDNGYTFGSGTRLTVV.

This clonotype has at least ten counts. V usage is TRBV27 and J usage is TRBJ1-1; D unresolved. The germline gives CDR1 MNHEY, CDR2 SMNVEV (reference sequence). The CDR3 is 14 amino acids. With 6 bases removed from V and 0 bases from J, the gap between germline ends came to 11 bases. In DNA, the CDR3 is TGTGCCAGCAGGCCGACGGATATGAACACTGAAGCTTTCTTT. Protein product: CASRPTDMNTEAFF.

Many counts were recorded for this clonotype. The CDR3 loop reads CSARVQGTGVNQPQHF. CDR3 nucleotides: TGCAGTGCTAGAGTACAGGGGACAGGGGTCAATCAGCCCCAGCATTTT. The J gene is TRBJ1-5, the V gene TRBV20-1, with 10 bases that match TRBD1. Germline CDR1 and CDR2: DFQATT and SNEGSKA (reference sequence). The V and J ends lost 1 base and 3 bases, in that order; junction bases with no gene match: 6. The CDR3 spans 16 residues.

This clonotype was seen more than once but under ten times. The V and J genes are TRBV19 and TRBJ2-1, with D perhaps matching TRBD2 (6 bases). The CDR3 is 14 residues long. The V gene's germline CDR1 is LNHDA and CDR2 SQIVND (reference sequence). Trimming removed 4 bases from V and 3 bases from J, with 10 bases in between. CDR3 coding DNA: TGTGCCAGTAGTACGGGACTGAGCTACAATGAGCAGTTCTTC. Amino acid sequence: CASSTGLSYNEQFF.

This clonotype was seen ten or more times. The V gene is TRBV6-1, the J gene TRBJ2-7; maybe TRBD2 (6 bases). This CDR3 has 15 amino acids. Trimming removed 6 bases at V and 6 bases at J, with 21 bases between. Germline V gene lookup returns CDR1 MNHNS and CDR2 SASEGT. The CDR3 loop reads CASSPWGRSDGEQYF. The CDR3 DNA reads as TGTGCCAGCAGCCCCTGGGGGAGGTCGGACGGCGAGCAGTACTTC.

This clonotype was seen more than once but under ten times. The V call is TRBV19, the J call TRBJ1-2, with 9 bases aligning to TRBD1. V lost 6 bases and J lost 8; bases outside the gene matches: 16. Looked up from germline, CDR1 is LNHDA and CDR2 is SQIVND (reference sequence). This CDR3 has 16 amino acids. The DNA of the CDR3 is TGTGCCAGTAGCCCGACGCTAACCGGGACAGGGATCGGCTACACCTTC. Its protein product is CASSPTLTGTGIGYTF.

This clonotype was seen more than once but under ten times. The chain links TRBV7-2 to TRBJ2-7, with D perhaps TRBD2 (5 bases). Trimming shortened V by 3 bases and J by 5 bases, and 14 bases separated the two germline ends. The CDR3 sequence is 14 residues long. Germline-derived CDR1 and CDR2 are SGHTA and FQGNSA. The CDR3 DNA follows: TGTGCCAGCAGCTTTCGAGTAAACGGGAACGAGCAGTACTTC. Its translation is CASSFRVNGNEQYF.

This chain uses TRBV20-1 with TRBJ1-1; D might be TRBD1 (5 bases). The germline CDR1 and CDR2 sequences are DFQATT and SNEGSKA (reference sequence). The CDR3 runs to 15 residues. V was cut by 3 bases and J by 1 base, with 15 bases left in between. This chain's CDR3 is CSASYLGARNTEAFF. The CDR3, as DNA: TGCAGTGCTAGCTACCTCGGGGCTAGGAACACTGAAGCTTTCTTT.

This clonotype was seen only a few times. The gene calls are TRBV29-1 and TRBJ2-6; D not resolved. The CDR3 contains 16 residues. The V and J ends lost 1 base and 0 bases respectively, with 10 bases between them. Germline-derived CDR1 and CDR2 are SQVTM and ANQGSEA. DNA for the CDR3: TGCAGCGTTGAAGGGCCGCCGAGCTCTGGGGCCAACGTCCTGACTTTC. It translates to CSVEGPPSSGANVLTF.

This clonotype was seen at least ten times. The V and J genes are TRBV2 and TRBJ1-2; D gene unclear. The CDR3 totals 14 residues. CDR1 and CDR2 from the germline V gene are SNHLY and FYNNEI. Trimming left V 4 bases short and J 8 bases short, with 17 bases between. The CDR3 DNA is TGTGCCAGCAGTGCCGACCTTTCTACTGGCGGCTACACCTTC. Amino acid sequence: CASSADLSTGGYTF.